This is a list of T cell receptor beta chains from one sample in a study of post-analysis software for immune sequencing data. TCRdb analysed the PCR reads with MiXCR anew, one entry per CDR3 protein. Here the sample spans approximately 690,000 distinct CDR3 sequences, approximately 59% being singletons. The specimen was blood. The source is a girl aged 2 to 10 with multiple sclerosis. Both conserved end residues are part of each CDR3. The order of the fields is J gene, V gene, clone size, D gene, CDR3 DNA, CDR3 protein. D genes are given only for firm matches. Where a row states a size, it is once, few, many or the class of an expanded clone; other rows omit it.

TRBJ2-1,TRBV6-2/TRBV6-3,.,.,TGTGCCAGCATTCGCGGGGGCCGGAACAATGAGCAGTTCTTC,CASIRGGRNNEQFF
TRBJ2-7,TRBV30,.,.,TGTGCCTGGAGTTTTCACCGGGAGCCCTACGAGCAGTACTTC,CAWSFHREPYEQYF
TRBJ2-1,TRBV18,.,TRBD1,TGTGCCAGCTCACCACCGGGACAGGGGTCATACAATGAGCAGTTCTTC,CASSPPGQGSYNEQFF
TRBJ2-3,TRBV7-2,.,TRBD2,TGTGCCAGCAGCTTAAAATCGGGCCTAGCGGGGACCACAGATACGCAGTATTTT,CASSLKSGLAGTTDTQYF
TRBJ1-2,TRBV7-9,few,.,TGTGCCAGCAGCTTATTTCCCGAGACATACTATGGCTACACCTTC,CASSLFPETYYGYTF
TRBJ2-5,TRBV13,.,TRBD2,TGTGCCAGCAGCTTAAGGAGCGGGGTGGAGACCCAGTACTTC,CASSLRSGVETQYF
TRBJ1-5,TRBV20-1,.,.,TGCAGTGCTAGAGCCGGGGAGGGGGTCAATCAGCCCCAGCATTTT,CSARAGEGVNQPQHF
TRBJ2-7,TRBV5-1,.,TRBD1,TGCGCCAGCAGCCTGGGACAGGGGAGCGACAATGAGCAGTACTTC,CASSLGQGSDNEQYF
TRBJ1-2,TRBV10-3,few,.,TGTGCCATCAGTGAATGGAGCTCTGGCTACACCTTC,CAISEWSSGYTF
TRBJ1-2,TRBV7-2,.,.,TGTGCCAGCAGCTTGGGCGGCAGGTCTAACTATGGCTACACCTTC,CASSLGGRSNYGYTF
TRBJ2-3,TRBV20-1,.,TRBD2,TGCAGTGCTAGAGAGCTAGCGGGGGGCGATGATACGCAGTATTTT,CSARELAGGDDTQYF
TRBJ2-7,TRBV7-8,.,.,TGTGCCAGCAGCCGAGGGGGGGCCGAGCAGTACTTC,CASSRGGAEQYF
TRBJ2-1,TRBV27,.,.,TGTGCCAGCAGTTTAAGACTAGTGGTCTACAATGAGCAGTTCTTC,CASSLRLVVYNEQFF
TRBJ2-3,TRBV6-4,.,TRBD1,TGTGCCAGCAGCGAGGGACAGGGAATAGTCGGCAATACGCAGTATTTT,CASSEGQGIVGNTQYF
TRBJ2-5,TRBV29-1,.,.,TGCAGCGTGAGTCTAGCCCAAATCCAAGAGACCCAGTACTTC,CSVSLAQIQETQYF
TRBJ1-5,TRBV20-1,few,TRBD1,TGCAGTGCCTGGGACAGGGGCAATCAGCCCCAGCATTTT,CSAWDRGNQPQHF
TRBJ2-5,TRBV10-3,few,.,TGTGCCATCCGGACAGGACGGGAGGAGACCCAGTACTTC,CAIRTGREETQYF
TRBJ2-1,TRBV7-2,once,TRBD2,TGTGCCAGCAGACTAGCGGGCTCGAACTACAATGAGCAGTTCTTC,CASRLAGSNYNEQFF
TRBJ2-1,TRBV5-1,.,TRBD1,TGCGCCAGCAGCTTGTTCCCGGGACAGGGGAACAATGAGCAGTTCTTC,CASSLFPGQGNNEQFF
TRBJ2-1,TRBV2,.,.,TGTGCCAGCAGTTCGGGAGGGACAGGGCACAATGAGCAGTTCTTC,CASSSGGTGHNEQFF
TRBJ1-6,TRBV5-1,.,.,TGCGCCAGCAGCGCCGGAGTAGACAGGCCATTGAATTCACCCCTCCACTTT,CASSAGVDRPLNSPLHF
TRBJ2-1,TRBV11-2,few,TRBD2,TGTGCCAGCAGCTTAATAGCGGGAGTTCACAATGAGCAGTTCTTC,CASSLIAGVHNEQFF
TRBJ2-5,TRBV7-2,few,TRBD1,TGTGCCAGCAGCCGAGGGGGCACAGAGACCCAGTACTTC,CASSRGGTETQYF
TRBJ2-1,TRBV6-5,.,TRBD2,TGTGCCAGCAGCCCCGGACTAGCAAGGCAGTTCTTC,CASSPGLARQFF
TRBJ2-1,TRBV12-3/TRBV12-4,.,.,TGTGCCAGCAGTTTTCCGGGCCCTAGGGATGAGCAGTTCTTC,CASSFPGPRDEQFF
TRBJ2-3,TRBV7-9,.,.,TGTGCCAGCAGCTTAACGCGGGACCGAGATACGCAGTATTTT,CASSLTRDRDTQYF
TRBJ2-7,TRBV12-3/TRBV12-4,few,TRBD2,TGTGCCAGCAGTTGGGCTAGCGGTTCCTACGAGCAGTACTTC,CASSWASGSYEQYF
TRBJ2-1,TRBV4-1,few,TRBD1,TGCGCCAGCAGCCAAACTGGGACAGCTAGTGAGCAGTTCTTC,CASSQTGTASEQFF
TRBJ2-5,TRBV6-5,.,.,TGTGCCAGCAGTTACTCAGGAACTACGGAGACCCAGTACTTC,CASSYSGTTETQYF
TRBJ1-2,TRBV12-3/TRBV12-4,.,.,TGTGCCAGCAGTCGAGACCTCTATGGCTACACCTTC,CASSRDLYGYTF
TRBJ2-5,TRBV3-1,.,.,TGTGCCAGCAGCCAAGAATTGACGGGCATCCAAGAGACCCAGTACTTC,CASSQELTGIQETQYF
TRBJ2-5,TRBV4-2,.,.,TGTGCCAGCAGCCAAACATCCCCGACTAGTATAGGTGAGACCCAGTACTTC,CASSQTSPTSIGETQYF
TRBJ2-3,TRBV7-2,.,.,TGTGCCAGCAGCCCACAGGATAGCCCCGGAGATACGCAGTATTTT,CASSPQDSPGDTQYF
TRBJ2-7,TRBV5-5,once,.,TGTGCCAGCAGCTTATTTTCAGGACGGGGGACCTACGAGCAGTACTTC,CASSLFSGRGTYEQYF
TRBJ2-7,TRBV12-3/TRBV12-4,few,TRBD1,TGTGCCAGCAGTCCTATGGGACAGGTATCCCACGAGCAGTACTTC,CASSPMGQVSHEQYF
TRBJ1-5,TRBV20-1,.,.,TGCAGTGCTAGAGGGCAGGGAACGAATCAGCCCCAGCATTTT,CSARGQGTNQPQHF
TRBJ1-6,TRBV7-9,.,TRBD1,TGTGCCAGCAGCCACTTACAGGGGGTGCAAAATTCACCCCTCCACTTT,CASSHLQGVQNSPLHF